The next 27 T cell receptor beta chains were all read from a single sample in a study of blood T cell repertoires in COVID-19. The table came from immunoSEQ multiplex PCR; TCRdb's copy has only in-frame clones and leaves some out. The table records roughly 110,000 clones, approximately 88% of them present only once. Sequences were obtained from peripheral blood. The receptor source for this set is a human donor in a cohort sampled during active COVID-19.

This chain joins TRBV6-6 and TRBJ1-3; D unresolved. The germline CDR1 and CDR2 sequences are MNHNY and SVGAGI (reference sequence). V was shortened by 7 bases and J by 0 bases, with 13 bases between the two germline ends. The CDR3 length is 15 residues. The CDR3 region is CASTGGIFSGNTIYF. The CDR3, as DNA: TGTGCCAGCACTGGAGGGATCTTCTCTGGAAACACCATATATTTT.

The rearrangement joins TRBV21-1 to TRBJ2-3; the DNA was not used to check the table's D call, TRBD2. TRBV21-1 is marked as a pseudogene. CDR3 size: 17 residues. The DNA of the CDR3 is TGTGCCAGCAGCGCCCCGACTAGCGGGAGCAAGGGAGATACGCAGTATTTT. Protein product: CASSAPTSGSKGDTQYF.

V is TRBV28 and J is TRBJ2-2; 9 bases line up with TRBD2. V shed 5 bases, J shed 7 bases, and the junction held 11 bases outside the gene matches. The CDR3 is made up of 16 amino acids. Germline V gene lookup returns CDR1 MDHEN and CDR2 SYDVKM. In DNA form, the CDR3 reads TGTGCCAGCAGTGTGATTAGCGGGAGCGGAAGCGGGGAGCTGTTTTTT. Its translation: CASSVISGSGSGELFF.

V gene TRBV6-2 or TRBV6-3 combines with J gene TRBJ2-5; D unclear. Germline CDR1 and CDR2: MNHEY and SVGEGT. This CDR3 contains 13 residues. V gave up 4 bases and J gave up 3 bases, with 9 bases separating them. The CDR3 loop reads CASSWAREETQYF. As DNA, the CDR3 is TGTGCCAGCAGTTGGGCCAGAGAAGAGACCCAGTACTTC.

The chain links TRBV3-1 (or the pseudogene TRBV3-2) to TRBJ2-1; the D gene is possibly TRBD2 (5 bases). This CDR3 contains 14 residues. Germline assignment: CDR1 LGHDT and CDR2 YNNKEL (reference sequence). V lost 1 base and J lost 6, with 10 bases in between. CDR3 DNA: TGTGCCAGCAGCCAAGTCGGGGTCCGCAATGAGCAGTTCTTC. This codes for CASSQVGVRNEQFF.

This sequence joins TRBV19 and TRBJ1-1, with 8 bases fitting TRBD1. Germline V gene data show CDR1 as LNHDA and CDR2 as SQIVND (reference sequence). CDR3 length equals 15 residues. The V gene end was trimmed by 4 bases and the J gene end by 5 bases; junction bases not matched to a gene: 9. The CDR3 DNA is TGTGCCAGTAGTACCGGACAGGGATGGGGAACTGAAGCTTTCTTT. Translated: CASSTGQGWGTEAFF.

CDR3 residues: CASSLATGTGGGGYTF. CDR3 nucleotides: TGCGCCAGCAGCTTGGCCACGGGGACAGGGGGCGGTGGCTACACCTTC. The chain carries TRBV5-1 and TRBJ1-2; 12 positions match TRBD1. The V gene's germline CDR1 is SGHRS and CDR2 YFSETQ. This CDR3 is 16 amino acids long. The V and J ends lost 0 bases and 7 bases, in that order; junction bases with no gene match: 7.

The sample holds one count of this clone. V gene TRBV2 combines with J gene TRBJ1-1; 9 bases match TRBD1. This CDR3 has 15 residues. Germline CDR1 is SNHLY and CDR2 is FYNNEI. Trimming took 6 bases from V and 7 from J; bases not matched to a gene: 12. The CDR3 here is CASRVTLQGASEAFF. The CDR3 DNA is TGTGCCAGCAGAGTAACGCTACAGGGGGCGAGTGAAGCTTTCTTT.

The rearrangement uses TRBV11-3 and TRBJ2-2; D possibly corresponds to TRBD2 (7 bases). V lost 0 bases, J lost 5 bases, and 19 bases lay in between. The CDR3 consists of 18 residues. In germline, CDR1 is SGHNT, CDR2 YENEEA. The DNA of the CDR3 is TGTGCCAGCAGCTTAGAAGGGGGGGTTCCGACGGGAACCGGGGAGCTGTTTTTT. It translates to CASSLEGGVPTGTGELFF. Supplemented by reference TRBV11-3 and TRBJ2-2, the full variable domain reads EAGVVQSPRYKIIEKKQPVAFWCNPISGHNTLYWYLQNLGQGPELLIRYENEEAVDDSQLPKDRFSAERLKGVDSTLKIQPAELGDSAVYLCASSLEGGVPTGTGELFFGEGSRLTVL.

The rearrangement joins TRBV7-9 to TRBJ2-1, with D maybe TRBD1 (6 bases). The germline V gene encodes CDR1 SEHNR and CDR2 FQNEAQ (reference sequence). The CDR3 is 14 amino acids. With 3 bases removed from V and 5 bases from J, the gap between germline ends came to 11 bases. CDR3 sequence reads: CASSLTGPDNEQFF. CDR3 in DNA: TGTGCCAGCAGCTTGACAGGCCCCGACAATGAGCAGTTCTTC.

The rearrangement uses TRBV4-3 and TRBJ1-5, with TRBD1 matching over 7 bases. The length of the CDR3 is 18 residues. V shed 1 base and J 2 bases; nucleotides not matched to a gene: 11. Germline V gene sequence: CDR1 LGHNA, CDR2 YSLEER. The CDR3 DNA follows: TGCGCCAGCAGCCAAGGTCCGACAGGGATGGATGGCAATCAGCCCCAGCATTTT. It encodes CASSQGPTGMDGNQPQHF.

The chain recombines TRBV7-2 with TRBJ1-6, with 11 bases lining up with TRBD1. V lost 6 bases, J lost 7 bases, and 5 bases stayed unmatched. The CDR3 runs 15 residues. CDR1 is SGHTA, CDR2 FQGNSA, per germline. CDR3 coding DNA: TGTGCCAGCAGTGGACAGGGGGCAGGGAATTCACCCCTCCACTTT. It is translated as CASSGQGAGNSPLHF. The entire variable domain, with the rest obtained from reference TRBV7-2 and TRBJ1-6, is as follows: GAGVSQSPSNKVTEKGKDVELRCDPISGHTALYWYRQSLGQGLEFLIYFQGNSAPDKSGLPSDRFSAERTGGSVSTLTIQRTQQEDSAVYLCASSGQGAGNSPLHFGNGTRLTVT.

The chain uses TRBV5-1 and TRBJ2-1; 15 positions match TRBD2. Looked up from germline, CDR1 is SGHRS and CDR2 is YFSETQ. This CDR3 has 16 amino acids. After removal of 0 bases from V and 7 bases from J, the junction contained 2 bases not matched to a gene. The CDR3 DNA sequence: TGCGCCAGCAGCTTGGAGGGGACTAGCGGGAGGAATGAGCAGTTCTTC. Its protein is CASSLEGTSGRNEQFF.

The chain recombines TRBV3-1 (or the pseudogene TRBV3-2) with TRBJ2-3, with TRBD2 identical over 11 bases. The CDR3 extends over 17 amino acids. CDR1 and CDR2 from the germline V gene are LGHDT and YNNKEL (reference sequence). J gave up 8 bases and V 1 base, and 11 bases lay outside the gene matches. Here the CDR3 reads CASSQGELAGASLTQYF. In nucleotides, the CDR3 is TGTGCCAGCAGCCAAGGGGAACTAGCGGGAGCCTCTCTTACGCAGTATTTT.

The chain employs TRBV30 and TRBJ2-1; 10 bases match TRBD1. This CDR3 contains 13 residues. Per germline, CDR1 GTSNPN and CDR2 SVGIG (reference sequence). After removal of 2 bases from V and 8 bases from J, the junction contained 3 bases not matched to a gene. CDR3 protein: CAWSRTGGHEQFF. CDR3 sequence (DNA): TGTGCCTGGAGTAGGACAGGGGGACATGAGCAGTTCTTC. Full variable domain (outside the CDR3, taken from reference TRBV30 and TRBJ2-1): SQTIHQWPATLVQPVGSPLSLECTVEGTSNPNLYWYRQAAGRGLQLLFYSVGIGQISSEVPQNLSASRPQDRQFILSSKKLLLSDSGFYLCAWSRTGGHEQFFGPGTRLTVL.

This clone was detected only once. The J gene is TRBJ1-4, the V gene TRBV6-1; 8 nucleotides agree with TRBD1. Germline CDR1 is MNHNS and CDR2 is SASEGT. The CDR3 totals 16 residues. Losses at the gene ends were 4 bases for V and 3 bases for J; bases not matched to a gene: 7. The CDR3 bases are TGTGCCAGCAGTGGACAGGGGAGTGCGGCTAATGAAAAACTGTTTTTT. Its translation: CASSGQGSAANEKLFF.

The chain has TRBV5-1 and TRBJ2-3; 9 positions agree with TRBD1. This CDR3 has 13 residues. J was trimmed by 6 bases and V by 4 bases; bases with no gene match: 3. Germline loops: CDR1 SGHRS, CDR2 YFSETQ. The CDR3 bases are TGCGCCAGCAGCCGGGACAGGGTTGATACGCAGTATTTT. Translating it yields CASSRDRVDTQYF.

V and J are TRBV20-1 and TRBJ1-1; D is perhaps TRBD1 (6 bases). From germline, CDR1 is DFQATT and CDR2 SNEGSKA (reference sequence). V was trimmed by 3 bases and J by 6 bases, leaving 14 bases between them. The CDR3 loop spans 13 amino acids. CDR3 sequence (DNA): TGCAGTGCTAGTCCAGGGGTATATTCTGAAGCTTTCTTT. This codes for CSASPGVYSEAFF.

The CDR3 nucleotides read TGTGCCAGCAGCTTCGGTACTAGCGGTACCTACGAGCAGTACTTC. This gives the protein CASSFGTSGTYEQYF. V gene TRBV7-9 combines with J gene TRBJ2-7; 8 bases are a match to TRBD2. The junction had 6 bases not matched to a gene; V was cut back by 3 bases and J by 2 bases. Germline values: CDR1 SEHNR, CDR2 FQNEAQ (reference sequence). This CDR3 is 15 amino acids long.

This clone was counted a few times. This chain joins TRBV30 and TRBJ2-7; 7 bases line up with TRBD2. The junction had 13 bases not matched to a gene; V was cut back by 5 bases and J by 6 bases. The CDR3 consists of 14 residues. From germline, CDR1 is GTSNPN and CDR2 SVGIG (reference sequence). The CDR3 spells CAWWAGSGIGEQYF. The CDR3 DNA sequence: TGTGCCTGGTGGGCGGGGAGCGGGATAGGCGAGCAGTACTTC. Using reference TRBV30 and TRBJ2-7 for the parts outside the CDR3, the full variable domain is SQTIHQWPATLVQPVGSPLSLECTVEGTSNPNLYWYRQAAGRGLQLLFYSVGIGQISSEVPQNLSASRPQDRQFILSSKKLLLSDSGFYLCAWWAGSGIGEQYFGPGTRLTVT.

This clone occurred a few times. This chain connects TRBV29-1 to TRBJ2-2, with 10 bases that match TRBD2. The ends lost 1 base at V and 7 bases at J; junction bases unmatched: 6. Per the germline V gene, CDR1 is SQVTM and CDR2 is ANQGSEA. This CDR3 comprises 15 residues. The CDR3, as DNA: TGCAGCGTTGAAGGAAGCGGGAGGGTTAACGGGGAGCTGTTTTTT. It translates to CSVEGSGRVNGELFF.

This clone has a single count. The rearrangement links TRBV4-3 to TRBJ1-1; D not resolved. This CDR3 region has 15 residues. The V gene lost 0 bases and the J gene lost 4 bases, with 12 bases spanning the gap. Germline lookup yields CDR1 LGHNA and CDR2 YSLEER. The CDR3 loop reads CASSQDLLAATEAFF. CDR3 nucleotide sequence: TGCGCCAGCAGCCAAGATCTTTTGGCGGCCACTGAAGCTTTCTTT.

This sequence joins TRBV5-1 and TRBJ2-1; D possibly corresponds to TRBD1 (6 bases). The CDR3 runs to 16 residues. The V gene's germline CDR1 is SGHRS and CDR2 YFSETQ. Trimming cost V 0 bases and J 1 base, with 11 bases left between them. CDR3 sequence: CASSLEGDQSYNEQFF. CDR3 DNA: TGCGCCAGCAGCTTGGAGGGGGACCAATCCTACAATGAGCAGTTCTTC.

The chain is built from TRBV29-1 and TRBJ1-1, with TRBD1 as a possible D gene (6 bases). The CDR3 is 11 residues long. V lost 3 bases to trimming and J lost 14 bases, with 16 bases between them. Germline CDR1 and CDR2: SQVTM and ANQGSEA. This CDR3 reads CSVEVGALGFF. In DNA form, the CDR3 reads TGCAGCGTTGAGGTGGGGGCCCTAGGATTCTTT.

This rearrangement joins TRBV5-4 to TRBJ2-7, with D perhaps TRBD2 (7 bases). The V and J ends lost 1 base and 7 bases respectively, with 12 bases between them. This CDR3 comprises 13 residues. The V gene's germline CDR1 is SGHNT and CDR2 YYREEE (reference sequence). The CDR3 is CASSLWGGLEQYV. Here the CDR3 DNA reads TGTGCCAGCAGCTTGTGGGGGGGCCTGGAGCAGTACGTC.

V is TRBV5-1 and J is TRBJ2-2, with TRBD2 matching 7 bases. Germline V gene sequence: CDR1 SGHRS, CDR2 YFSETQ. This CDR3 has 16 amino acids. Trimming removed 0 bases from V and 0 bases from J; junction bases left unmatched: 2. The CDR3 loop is CASSLVGGTNTGELFF. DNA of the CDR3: TGCGCCAGCAGCTTGGTGGGAGGGACGAACACCGGGGAGCTGTTTTTT.

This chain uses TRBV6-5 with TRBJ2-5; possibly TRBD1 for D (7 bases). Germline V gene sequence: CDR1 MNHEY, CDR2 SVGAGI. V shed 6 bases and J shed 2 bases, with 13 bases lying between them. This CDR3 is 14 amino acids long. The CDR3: CASRRGTEQETQYF. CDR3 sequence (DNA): TGTGCCAGCAGACGCGGGACAGAGCAAGAGACCCAGTACTTC.